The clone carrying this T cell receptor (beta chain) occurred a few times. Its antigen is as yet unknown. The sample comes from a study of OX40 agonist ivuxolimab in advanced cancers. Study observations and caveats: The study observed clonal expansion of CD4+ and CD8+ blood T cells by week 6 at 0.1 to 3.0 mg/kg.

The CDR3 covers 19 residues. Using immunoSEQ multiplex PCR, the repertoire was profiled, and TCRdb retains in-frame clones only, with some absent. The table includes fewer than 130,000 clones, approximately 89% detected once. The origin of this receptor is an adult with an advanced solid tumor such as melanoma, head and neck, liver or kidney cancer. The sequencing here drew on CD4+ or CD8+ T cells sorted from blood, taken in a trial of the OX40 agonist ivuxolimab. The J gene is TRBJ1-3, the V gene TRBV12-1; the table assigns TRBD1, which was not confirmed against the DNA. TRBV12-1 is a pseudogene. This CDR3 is CAIKRQQGCSRNSGNTIYF. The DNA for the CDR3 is TGTGCCATCAAGCGTCAACAGGGGTGTTCCCGTAACTCTGGAAACACCATATATTTT.